This T cell receptor beta chain stems from a study of Ad26.COV2.S vaccination and SARS-CoV-2 variants. The repertoire was sequenced with immunoSEQ multiplex PCR; TCRdb's copy has only in-frame clones and lacks some. Of about 480,000 clones detected, 87% appear once; the ten largest clones hold roughly 12%. Treatment reported: 19 received Ad26.COV2.S at low or high dose, single or two shots; 5 received placebo; per-sample allocation not given. The samples date from day 63 after the first vaccine or placebo injection. The specimen was peripheral blood, collected in a trial of Ad26.COV2.S vaccine versus placebo. This receptor was identified in a person between 18 and 65 years old who received the Ad26.COV2.S COVID-19 vaccine or a placebo.

The CDR3 region is CASSRLAGRDEQFF. CDR3 bases: TGTGCCAGCAGCCGACTAGCGGGAAGGGATGAGCAGTTCTTC. The chain recombines TRBV7-9 with TRBJ2-1, with TRBD2 matching 11 bases. Germline lookup yields CDR1 SEHNR and CDR2 FQNEAQ (reference sequence). The CDR3 is made up of 14 amino acids. The trim removed 5 bases at V and 8 bases at J, leaving 5 bases unmatched.